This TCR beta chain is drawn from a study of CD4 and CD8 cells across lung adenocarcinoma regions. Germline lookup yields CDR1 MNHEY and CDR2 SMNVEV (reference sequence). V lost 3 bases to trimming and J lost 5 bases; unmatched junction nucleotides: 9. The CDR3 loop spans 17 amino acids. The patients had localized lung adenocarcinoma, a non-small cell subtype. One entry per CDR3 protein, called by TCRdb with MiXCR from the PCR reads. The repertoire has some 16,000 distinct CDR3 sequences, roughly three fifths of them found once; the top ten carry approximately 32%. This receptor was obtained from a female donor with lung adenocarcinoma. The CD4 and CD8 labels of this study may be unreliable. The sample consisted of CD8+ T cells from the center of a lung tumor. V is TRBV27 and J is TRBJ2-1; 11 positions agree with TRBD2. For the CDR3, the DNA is TGTGCCAGCAGTTTTGGTAGTGGACTAGCGGGCCACAATGAGCAGTTCTTC. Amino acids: CASSFGSGLAGHNEQFF.